This TCR beta chain derives from a study of cytotoxic CD8 clonotypes in ibrutinib-treated CLL. Study-level background: Partial responders around 24, complete 2; some twelve progressed and roughly 14 stayed in remission by median roughly 73 months. Samples yielded averages of some 240,000 productive templates and fewer than 95,000 productive rearrangements.

Genomic DNA in an amount of around 2 micrograms was extracted from cryopreserved PBMCs and used for the preparation of TCR beta libraries. About this clone: Its antigen is not known.

Findings of the study overall: Clonality (at baseline) was higher than in age-matched healthy donors and tracked circulating CD8+ T-cell counts.

The CDR3 spans 15 residues. Germline trimming cut 4 bases from V and 2 bases from J; bases unmatched to any gene: 6. The germline gives CDR1 SGDLS, CDR2 YYNGEE. This table comes from immunoSEQ multiplex PCR, and its TCRdb copy is limited to in-frame clones, with some not included. The table records more than 300,000 clones, just under 80% of them present only once. The chain is built from TRBV9 and TRBJ2-7; 10 bases line up with TRBD2. The TCR was taken from a human donor with chronic lymphocytic leukemia. Here the sequenced sample was PBMCs, taken before ibrutinib treatment. The CDR3 region has the DNA TGTGCCAGCAGCTCGAGGACTAGCGGCACCTACGAGCAGTACTTC. Encoded protein: CASSSRTSGTYEQYF.